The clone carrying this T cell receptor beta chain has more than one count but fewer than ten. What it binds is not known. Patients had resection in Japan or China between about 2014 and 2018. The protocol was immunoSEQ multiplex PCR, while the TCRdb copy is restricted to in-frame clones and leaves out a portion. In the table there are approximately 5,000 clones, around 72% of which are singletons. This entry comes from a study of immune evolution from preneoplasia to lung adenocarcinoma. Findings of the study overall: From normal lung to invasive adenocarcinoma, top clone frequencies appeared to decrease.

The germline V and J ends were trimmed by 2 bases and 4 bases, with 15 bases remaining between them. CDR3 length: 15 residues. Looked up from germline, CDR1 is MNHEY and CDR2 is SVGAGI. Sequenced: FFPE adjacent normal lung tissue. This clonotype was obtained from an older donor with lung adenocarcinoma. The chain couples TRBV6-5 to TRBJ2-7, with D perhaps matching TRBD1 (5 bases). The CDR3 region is CASSYRKGPEYEQYF. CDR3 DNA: TGTGCCAGCAGTTACAGGAAGGGGCCAGAATACGAGCAGTACTTC.